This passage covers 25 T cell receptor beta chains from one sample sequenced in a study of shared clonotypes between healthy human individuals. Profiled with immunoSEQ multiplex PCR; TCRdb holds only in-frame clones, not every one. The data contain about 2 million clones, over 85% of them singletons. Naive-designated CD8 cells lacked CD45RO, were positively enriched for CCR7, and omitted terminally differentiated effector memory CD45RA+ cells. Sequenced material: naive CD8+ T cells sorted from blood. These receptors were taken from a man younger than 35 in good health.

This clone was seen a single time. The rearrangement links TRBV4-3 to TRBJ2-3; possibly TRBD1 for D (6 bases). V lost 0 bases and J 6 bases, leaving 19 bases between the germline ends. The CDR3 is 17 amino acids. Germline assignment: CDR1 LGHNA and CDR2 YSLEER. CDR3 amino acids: CASSQEGAGWVEDTQYF. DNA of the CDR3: TGCGCCAGCAGCCAAGAGGGGGCAGGGTGGGTAGAGGATACGCAGTATTTT.

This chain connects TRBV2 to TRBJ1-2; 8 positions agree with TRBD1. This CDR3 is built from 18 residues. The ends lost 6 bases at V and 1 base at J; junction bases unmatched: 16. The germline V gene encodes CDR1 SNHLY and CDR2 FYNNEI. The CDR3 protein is CASRTGGQEIDHNYGYTF. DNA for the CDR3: TGTGCCAGCAGGACTGGGGGACAGGAGATCGACCATAACTATGGCTACACCTTC. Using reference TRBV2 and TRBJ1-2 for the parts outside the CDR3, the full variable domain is EPEVTQTPSHQVTQMGQEVILRCVPISNHLYFYWYRQILGQKVEFLVSFYNNEISEKSEIFDDQFSVERPDGSNFTLKIRSTKLEDSAMYFCASRTGGQEIDHNYGYTFGSGTRLTVV.

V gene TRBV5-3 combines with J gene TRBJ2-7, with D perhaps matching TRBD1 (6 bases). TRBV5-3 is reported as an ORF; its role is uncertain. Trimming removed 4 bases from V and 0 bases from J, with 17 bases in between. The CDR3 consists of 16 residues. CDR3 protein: CARSLDAGASSYEQYF. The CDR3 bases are TGTGCCAGAAGCCTCGACGCAGGGGCGAGCTCCTACGAGCAGTACTTC.

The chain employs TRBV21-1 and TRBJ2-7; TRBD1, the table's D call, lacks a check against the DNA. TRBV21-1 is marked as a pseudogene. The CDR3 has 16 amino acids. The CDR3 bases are TGTGCCAGCAGCAAAGGTATCCCGGGACAGCCCTACGAGCAGTACTTC. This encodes CASSKGIPGQPYEQYF.

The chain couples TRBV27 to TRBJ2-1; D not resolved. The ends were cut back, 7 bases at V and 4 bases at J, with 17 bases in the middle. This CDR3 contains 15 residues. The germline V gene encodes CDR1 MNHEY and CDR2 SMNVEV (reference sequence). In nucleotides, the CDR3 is TGTGCCAGCACTTCGGGCCCGTTTAATTACAATGAGCAGTTCTTC. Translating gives CASTSGPFNYNEQFF.

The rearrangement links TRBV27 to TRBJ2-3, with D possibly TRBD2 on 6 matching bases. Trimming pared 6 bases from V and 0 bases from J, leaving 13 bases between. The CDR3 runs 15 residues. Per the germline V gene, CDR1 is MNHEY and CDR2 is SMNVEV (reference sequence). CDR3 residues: CASSGTVFSTDTQYF. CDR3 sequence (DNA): TGTGCCAGCAGCGGGACTGTCTTTAGCACAGATACGCAGTATTTT.

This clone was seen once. CDR3 sequence (DNA): TGTGCCAGCAGCGTCCAGAAGGGACATAACACCGGGGAGCTGTTTTTT. This encodes CASSVQKGHNTGELFF. This chain joins TRBV9 and TRBJ2-2; the D gene is possibly TRBD1 (6 bases). Trimming removed 2 bases from V and 2 bases from J, with 13 bases in between. This CDR3 contains 16 residues. The germline V gene encodes CDR1 SGDLS and CDR2 YYNGEE.

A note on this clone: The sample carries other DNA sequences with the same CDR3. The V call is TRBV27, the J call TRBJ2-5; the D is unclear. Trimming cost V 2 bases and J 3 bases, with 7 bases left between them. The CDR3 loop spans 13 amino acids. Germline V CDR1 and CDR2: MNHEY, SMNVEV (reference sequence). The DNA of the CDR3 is TGTGCCAGCAGTTTAGGGTCAAAAGAGACCCAGTACTTC. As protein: CASSLGSKETQYF.

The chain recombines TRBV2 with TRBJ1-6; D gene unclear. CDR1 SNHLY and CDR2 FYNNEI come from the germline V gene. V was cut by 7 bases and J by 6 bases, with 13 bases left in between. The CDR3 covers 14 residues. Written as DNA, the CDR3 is TGTGCCAGCACTGGGATTAACGCTAATTCACCCCTCCACTTT. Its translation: CASTGINANSPLHF.

CDR3: CASSIDLETRSRYGYTF. CDR3 sequence (DNA): TGTGCCAGTAGTATAGATCTCGAGACCAGGTCGCGCTATGGCTACACCTTC. This chain connects TRBV19 to TRBJ1-2; the D is unclear. Germline V gives CDR1 LNHDA, CDR2 SQIVND (reference sequence). This CDR3 has 17 amino acids. V gave up 0 bases and J gave up 4 bases, with 18 bases separating them.

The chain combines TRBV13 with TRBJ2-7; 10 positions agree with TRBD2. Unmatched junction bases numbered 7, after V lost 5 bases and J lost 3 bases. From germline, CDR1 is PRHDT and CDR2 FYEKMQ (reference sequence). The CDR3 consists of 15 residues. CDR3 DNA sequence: TGTGCCAGCAGCCCCTCAGGGACTAGCGACTACGAGCAGTACTTC. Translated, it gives CASSPSGTSDYEQYF.

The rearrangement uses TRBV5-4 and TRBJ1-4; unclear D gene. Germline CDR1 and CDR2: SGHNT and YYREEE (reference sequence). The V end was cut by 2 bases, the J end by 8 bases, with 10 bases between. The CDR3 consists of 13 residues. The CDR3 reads CASSFSGGEKLFF. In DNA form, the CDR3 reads TGTGCCAGCAGCTTTAGTGGCGGGGAAAAACTGTTTTTT. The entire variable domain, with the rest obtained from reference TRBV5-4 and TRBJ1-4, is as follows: ETGVTQSPTHLIKTRGQQVTLRCSSQSGHNTVSWYQQALGQGPQFIFQYYREEENGRGNFPPRFSGLQFPNYSSELNVNALELDDSALYLCASSFSGGEKLFFGSGTQLSVL.

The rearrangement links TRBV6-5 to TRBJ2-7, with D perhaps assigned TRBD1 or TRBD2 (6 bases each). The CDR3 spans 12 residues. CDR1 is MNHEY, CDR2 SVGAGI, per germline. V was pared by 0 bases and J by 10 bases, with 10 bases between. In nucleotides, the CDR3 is TGTGCCAGCAGTTACTCGAAGGGGGGTCAGTACTTC. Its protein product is CASSYSKGGQYF.

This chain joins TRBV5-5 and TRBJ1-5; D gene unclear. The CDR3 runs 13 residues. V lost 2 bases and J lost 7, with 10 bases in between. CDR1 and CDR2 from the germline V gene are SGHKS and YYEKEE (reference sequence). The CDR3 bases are TGTGCCAGCAGCTTAGGTGCGGGACAGCCCCAGCATTTT. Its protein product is CASSLGAGQPQHF.

CDR3 in amino acids: CASSSVGGREQYF. The DNA of the CDR3 is TGTGCCAGCAGTTCCGTCGGGGGGCGCGAGCAGTACTTC. This chain connects TRBV6-5 to TRBJ2-7, with D possibly TRBD2 on 7 matching bases. Trimming shortened V by 4 bases and J by 6 bases, and 13 bases separated the two germline ends. CDR3 size: 13 residues. Germline V gene data show CDR1 as MNHEY and CDR2 as SVGAGI.

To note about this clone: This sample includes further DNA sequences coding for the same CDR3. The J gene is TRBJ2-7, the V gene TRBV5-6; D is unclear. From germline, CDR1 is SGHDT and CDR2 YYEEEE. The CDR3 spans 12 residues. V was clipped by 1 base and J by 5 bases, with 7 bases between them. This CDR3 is CASSLLRDEQYF. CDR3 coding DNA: TGTGCCAGCAGCTTGCTACGCGACGAGCAGTACTTC.

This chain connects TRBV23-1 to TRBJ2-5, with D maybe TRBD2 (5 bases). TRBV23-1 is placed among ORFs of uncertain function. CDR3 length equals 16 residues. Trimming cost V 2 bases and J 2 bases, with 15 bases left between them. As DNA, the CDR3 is TGCGCCAGCAGTCAACTGGTTACCGGGGAGCAAGAGACCCAGTACTTC. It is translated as CASSQLVTGEQETQYF.

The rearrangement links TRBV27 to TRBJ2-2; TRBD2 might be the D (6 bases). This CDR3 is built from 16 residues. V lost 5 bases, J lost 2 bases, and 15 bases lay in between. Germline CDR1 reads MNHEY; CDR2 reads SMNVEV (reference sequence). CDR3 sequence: CASSIPRAGNTGELFF. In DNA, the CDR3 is TGTGCCAGCAGTATCCCTAGGGCGGGAAACACCGGGGAGCTGTTTTTT.

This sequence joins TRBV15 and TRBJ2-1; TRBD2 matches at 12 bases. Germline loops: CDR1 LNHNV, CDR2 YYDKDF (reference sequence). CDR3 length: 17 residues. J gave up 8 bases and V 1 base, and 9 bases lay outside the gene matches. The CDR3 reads CATSRATLAGGDDEQFF. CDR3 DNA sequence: TGTGCCACCAGCAGAGCCACCCTAGCGGGGGGGGACGATGAGCAGTTCTTC.

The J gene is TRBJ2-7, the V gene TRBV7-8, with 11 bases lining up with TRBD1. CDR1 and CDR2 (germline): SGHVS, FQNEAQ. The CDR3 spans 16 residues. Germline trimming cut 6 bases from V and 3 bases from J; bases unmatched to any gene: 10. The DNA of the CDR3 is TGTGCCAGCAGTTCCGGGACAGGGGGATTTTACTACGAGCAGTACTTC. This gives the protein CASSSGTGGFYYEQYF. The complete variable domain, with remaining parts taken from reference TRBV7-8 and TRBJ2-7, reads GAGVSQSPRYKVAKRGQDVALRCDPISGHVSLFWYQQALGQGPEFLTYFQNEAQLDKSGLPSDRFFAERPEGSVSTLKIQRTQQEDSAVYLCASSSGTGGFYYEQYFGPGTRLTVT.

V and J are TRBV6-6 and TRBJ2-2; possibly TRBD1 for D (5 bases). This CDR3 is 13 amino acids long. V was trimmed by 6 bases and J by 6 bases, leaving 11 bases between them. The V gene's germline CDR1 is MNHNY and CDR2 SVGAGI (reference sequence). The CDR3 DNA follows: TGTGCCAGCAGCTTAACAGGTTCCGGGGAGCTGTTTTTT. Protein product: CASSLTGSGELFF.

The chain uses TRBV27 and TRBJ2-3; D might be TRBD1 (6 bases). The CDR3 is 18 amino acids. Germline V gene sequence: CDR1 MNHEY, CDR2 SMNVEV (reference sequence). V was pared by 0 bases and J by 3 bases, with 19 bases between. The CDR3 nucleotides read TGTGCCAGCAGTTTATCGAATGTCTACAGGGAAGGAACAGATACGCAGTATTTT. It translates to CASSLSNVYREGTDTQYF.

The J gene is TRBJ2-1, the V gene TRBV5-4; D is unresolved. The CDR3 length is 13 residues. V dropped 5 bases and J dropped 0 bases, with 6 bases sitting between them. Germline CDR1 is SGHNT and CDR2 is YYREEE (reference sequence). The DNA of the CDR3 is TGTGCCAGCAGGGCTAGCTCCTACAATGAGCAGTTCTTC. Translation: CASRASSYNEQFF. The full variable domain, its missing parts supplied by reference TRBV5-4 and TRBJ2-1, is ETGVTQSPTHLIKTRGQQVTLRCSSQSGHNTVSWYQQALGQGPQFIFQYYREEENGRGNFPPRFSGLQFPNYSSELNVNALELDDSALYLCASRASSYNEQFFGPGTRLTVL.

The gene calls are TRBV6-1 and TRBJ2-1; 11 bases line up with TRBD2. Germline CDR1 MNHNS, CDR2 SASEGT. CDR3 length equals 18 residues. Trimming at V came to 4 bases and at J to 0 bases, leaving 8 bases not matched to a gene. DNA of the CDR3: TGTGCCAGCAGTGTCCTAGCGGGGGGTATGAGCTCCTACAATGAGCAGTTCTTC. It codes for CASSVLAGGMSSYNEQFF.

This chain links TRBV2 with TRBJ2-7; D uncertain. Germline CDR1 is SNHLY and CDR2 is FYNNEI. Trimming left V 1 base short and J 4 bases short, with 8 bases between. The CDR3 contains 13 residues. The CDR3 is CASSEGIFYEQYF. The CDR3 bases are TGTGCCAGCAGTGAAGGGATTTTTTACGAGCAGTACTTC.